This TCR beta chain was captured by sequencing in a study of blood T cell repertoires in COVID-19. Background on the study: The samples span acute and convalescent COVID-19 from the United States, Italy and Spain. The analysed material was cDNA or gDNA that came from T cells, B-cell-depleted T cells, or PBMCs.

V shed 5 bases and J shed 0 bases, with 7 bases lying between them. Germline loops: CDR1 SGHVS, CDR2 FQNEAQ. The CDR3 runs to 13 residues. Authors' methods: Nucleated cell counts were estimated from reference gene primer amplification. This table comes from immunoSEQ multiplex PCR, and its TCRdb copy is limited to in-frame clones, with some not included. The DNA gave D and trimming, while V, J and clone size come from that table. Of about 110,000 clones listed, 85% to 90% were seen once; the top ten hold around 4%. Material: peripheral blood. V is TRBV7-8 and J is TRBJ2-5; possible D gene TRBD1, 5 bases. This receptor was identified in a man aged 50 to 59 with acute or convalescent COVID-19. CDR3 sequence (DNA): TGTGCCAGCAGCGGGGCAGACCAAGAGACCCAGTACTTC. Protein sequence: CASSGADQETQYF.